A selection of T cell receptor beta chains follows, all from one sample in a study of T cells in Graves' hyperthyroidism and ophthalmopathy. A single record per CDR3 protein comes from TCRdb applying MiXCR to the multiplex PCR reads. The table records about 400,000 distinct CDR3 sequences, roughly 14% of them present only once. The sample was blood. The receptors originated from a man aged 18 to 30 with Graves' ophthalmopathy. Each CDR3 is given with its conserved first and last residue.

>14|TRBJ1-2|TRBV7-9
CASSLVPWRNGYTF
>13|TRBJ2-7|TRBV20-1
CSARGQGPYEQYF
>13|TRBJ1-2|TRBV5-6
CASSLDQGGGYTF
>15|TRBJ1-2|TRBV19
CASRSYEGDIYGYTF
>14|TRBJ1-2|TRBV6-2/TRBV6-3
CASSSSGRIYGYTF
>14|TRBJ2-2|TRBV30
CAWSSAGGAGELFF
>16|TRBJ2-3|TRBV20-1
CSARGSGRALTDTQYF
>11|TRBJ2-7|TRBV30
CAWSVSHEQYF
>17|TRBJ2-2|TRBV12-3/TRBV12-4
CASSFQGLGGLTGELFF
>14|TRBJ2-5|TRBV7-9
CASSWTSGEETQYF
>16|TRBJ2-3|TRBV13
CASSPQGTLPTDTQYF
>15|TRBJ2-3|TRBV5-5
CASSYHRGHTDTQYF
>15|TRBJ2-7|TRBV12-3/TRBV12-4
CASRQDGTGFYEQYF
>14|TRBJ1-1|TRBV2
CASSVRGSDTEAFF
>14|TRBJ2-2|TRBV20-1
CSASEGDLTGELFF
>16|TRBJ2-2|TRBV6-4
CASSDSSQGDTGELFF
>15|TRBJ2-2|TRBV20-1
CSASSEGADTGELFF
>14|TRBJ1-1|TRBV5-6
CASSPTGSDTEAFF
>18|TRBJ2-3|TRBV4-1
CASSQDVEAGERTDTQYF
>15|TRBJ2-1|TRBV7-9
CATGLRDTQGDEQFF
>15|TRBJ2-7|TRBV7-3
CASSLSGGNAYEQYF
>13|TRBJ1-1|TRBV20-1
CSARTGSHTEAFF
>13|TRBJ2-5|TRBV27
CASSFAGHGTQYF
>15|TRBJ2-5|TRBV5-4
CASSPPRGRKETQYF